This T cell receptor (beta chain) was recovered during a study of shared clonotypes between healthy human individuals. Study-level background: The study drew on a couple of women and a few men aged 18 to 49 as donors.

The CDR3 is made up of 20 amino acids. The V segment lost 5 bases and the J segment 1 base; nucleotides outside the gene matches: 14. Germline V gene data show CDR1 as MNHEY and CDR2 as SMNVEV (reference sequence). Assay used: immunoSEQ multiplex PCR; TCRdb lists only in-frame clones, some missing. The repertoire holds about 990,000 clones, with around three quarters as singletons. The sequenced sample consisted of memory CD4+ T cells from PBMCs. Regarding subset: CD45RA-negative fraction. The chain couples TRBV27 to TRBJ2-2, with 12 positions matching TRBD2. This receptor was identified in a man aged 18 to 29 in good health. Some clones in this sample may be carry-over from other donors' samples. DNA of the CDR3: TGTGCCAGCAGTCCCCGGTGGGCTAGCGGGAGGGCCGGGAACACCGGGGAGCTGTTTTTT. Residues: CASSPRWASGRAGNTGELFF.